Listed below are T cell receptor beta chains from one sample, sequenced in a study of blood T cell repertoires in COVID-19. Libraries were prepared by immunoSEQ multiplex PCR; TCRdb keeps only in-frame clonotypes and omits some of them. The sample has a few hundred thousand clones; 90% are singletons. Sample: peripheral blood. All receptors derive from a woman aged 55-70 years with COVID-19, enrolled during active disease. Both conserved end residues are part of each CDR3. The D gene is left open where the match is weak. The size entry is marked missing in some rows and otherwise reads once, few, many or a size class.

DNA: TGTGCCAGCAGCTTTAGGGGCCCAGGTTCTGGGTCCCAGTACTTC; CDR3: CASSFRGPGSGSQYF; V: TRBV7-9; J: TRBJ2-5; length: 15; size: NA; D: NA
DNA: TGTGCCAGCAGCGACCCTCTTAGCGGGGGGTTTTACAATGAGCAGTTCTTC; CDR3: CASSDPLSGGFYNEQFF; V: TRBV6-2/TRBV6-3; J: TRBJ2-1; length: 17; size: NA; D: TRBD2
DNA: TGTGCCAGTAGTATAGCGACAGTCTCTGGAAACACCATATATTTT; CDR3: CASSIATVSGNTIYF; V: TRBV19; J: TRBJ1-3; length: 15; size: NA; D: NA
DNA: TGTGCCAGCAGCTTAGACAGTGACACTGAAGCTTTCTTT; CDR3: CASSLDSDTEAFF; V: TRBV7-2; J: TRBJ1-1; length: 13; size: few; D: NA
DNA: TGCGCCAGCAGCCCAACCTACGTGAGGAGCAATCAGCCCCAGCATTTT; CDR3: CASSPTYVRSNQPQHF; V: TRBV4-3; J: TRBJ1-5; length: 16; size: once; D: NA
DNA: TGTGCCAGCAGCTCTCCTTCCCTAGCGGGGGGGCTTAATGAGCAGTTCTTC; CDR3: CASSSPSLAGGLNEQFF; V: TRBV7-8; J: TRBJ2-1; length: 17; size: NA; D: TRBD2
DNA: TGTGCCAGCACACGGGCTGGCCACACAGATACGCAGTATTTT; CDR3: CASTRAGHTDTQYF; V: TRBV18; J: TRBJ2-3; length: 14; size: NA; D: NA
DNA: TGTGCCATCAGTGAGTCTGGAGGGGTGGGCGAAAAACTGTTTTTT; CDR3: CAISESGGVGEKLFF; V: TRBV10-3; J: TRBJ1-4; length: 15; size: NA; D: NA
DNA: TGTGCCAGCAGCTTTTTGGGCACAGGGAGCTCCTATAATTCACCCCTCCACTTT; CDR3: CASSFLGTGSSYNSPLHF; V: TRBV7-9; J: TRBJ1-6; length: 18; size: NA; D: NA
DNA: TGTGCCAGCAGCCAAGTCTGGGACAGTTCCTACGAGCAGTACTTC; CDR3: CASSQVWDSSYEQYF; V: TRBV3-1/TRBV3-2; J: TRBJ2-7; length: 15; size: NA; D: TRBD1
DNA: TGTGCCAGCAGCCCGGCGGGACTAGCCGGCTCCGGGGAGCTGTTTTTT; CDR3: CASSPAGLAGSGELFF; V: TRBV7-3; J: TRBJ2-2; length: 16; size: NA; D: TRBD2
DNA: TGTGCCAGCTCACCAGTCGAGCAGGAGGCTGAAGCTTTCTTT; CDR3: CASSPVEQEAEAFF; V: TRBV18; J: TRBJ1-1; length: 14; size: NA; D: NA
DNA: TGCGCCAGCAGCCCAATTTTCCTGCTAGCGGGGGGCCCAAATAATGATGAGCAGTTCTTC; CDR3: CASSPIFLLAGGPNNDEQFF; V: TRBV4-1; J: TRBJ2-1; length: 20; size: NA; D: TRBD2
DNA: TGTGCCAGCAGCTTATATGGGCGAGGGCAGAACACTGAAGCTTTCTTT; CDR3: CASSLYGRGQNTEAFF; V: TRBV7-6; J: TRBJ1-1; length: 16; size: NA; D: NA
DNA: TGTGCCAGCAGCTCGGGGACAGTTGGAAACACCATATATTTT; CDR3: CASSSGTVGNTIYF; V: TRBV7-2; J: TRBJ1-3; length: 14; size: few; D: TRBD1
DNA: TGTGCCAGCAGCTTTGGGAGGGCCGGGGGCTACACCTTC; CDR3: CASSFGRAGGYTF; V: TRBV5-6; J: TRBJ1-2; length: 13; size: NA; D: NA
DNA: TGTGCCAGCAGCCAACTTTTCAGGGCCCAAAACACTGAAGCTTTCTTT; CDR3: CASSQLFRAQNTEAFF; V: TRBV3-1/TRBV3-2; J: TRBJ1-1; length: 16; size: NA; D: NA
DNA: TGTGCCAGCAGTACTGACTATTCTGGGGCCAACGTCCTGACTTTC; CDR3: CASSTDYSGANVLTF; V: TRBV28; J: TRBJ2-6; length: 15; size: NA; D: NA
DNA: TGTGCCAGCAGCTCGACTAGCGGGGGGCCCTACGAGCAGTACTTC; CDR3: CASSSTSGGPYEQYF; V: TRBV11-2; J: TRBJ2-7; length: 15; size: NA; D: TRBD2
DNA: TGTGCCAGCAGCGTAGGAGGCAGGGGGCGAGTGACCCAGTACTTC; CDR3: CASSVGGRGRVTQYF; V: TRBV9; J: TRBJ2-5; length: 15; size: NA; D: TRBD1
DNA: TGCGCCAGCAGCATGGAGACAGGAAATGAAAAACTGTTTTTT; CDR3: CASSMETGNEKLFF; V: TRBV5-1; J: TRBJ1-4; length: 14; size: NA; D: NA